Below are 8 T cell receptor beta chains sequenced from a single sample in a study of cytomegalovirus exposure and HLA in healthy donors. Clones were sequenced by immunoSEQ multiplex PCR, and TCRdb holds only the in-frame ones, with some missing. The table includes some 90,000 clones, roughly 84% detected once. The sequenced sample consisted of PBMCs. The receptors here all came from a man aged 18 to 29 in good health and CMV-seropositive.

This chain connects TRBV5-8 to TRBJ2-2; D is unresolved. There are 15 residues in the CDR3. Trimming shortened V by 2 bases and J by 0 bases, and 8 bases separated the two germline ends. From germline, CDR1 is SGHTS and CDR2 YDEGEE. The CDR3 region has the DNA TGTGCCAGCAGCTTCGGCAGGACGAACACCGGGGAGCTGTTTTTT. As protein: CASSFGRTNTGELFF.

The V gene is TRBV21-1, the J gene TRBJ2-7; TRBD2 is taken as the D call from the table, unchecked against the DNA. TRBV21-1 is tagged as a pseudogene. This CDR3 has 17 residues. CDR3 nucleotide sequence: TGTGCCAGCAGCAGGGGACTAGCGGGAGGGCGAAACTACGAGCAGTACTTC. Amino acid sequence: CASSRGLAGGRNYEQYF.

The chain has TRBV27 and TRBJ2-7; D gene uncertain. V was pared by 4 bases and J by 5 bases, with 3 bases between. The CDR3 covers 10 residues. The germline gives CDR1 MNHEY, CDR2 SMNVEV (reference sequence). As DNA, the CDR3 is TGTGCCAGCAGTTCGGACGAGCAGTACTTC. Encoded protein: CASSSDEQYF.

This clone was seen only once. Here the CDR3 reads CASRLDYGYTF. The DNA for the CDR3 is TGTGCCAGCAGACTTGATTATGGCTACACCTTC. This chain joins TRBV28 and TRBJ1-2; no clear D. Trimming took off 6 bases at V and 5 bases at J, with 7 bases between the two ends. CDR1 MDHEN and CDR2 SYDVKM come from the germline V gene. CDR3 length: 11 amino acids.

The V gene is TRBV7-3, the J gene TRBJ2-7, with 14 bases aligning to TRBD2. The CDR3 has 16 amino acids. Germline V gene lookup returns CDR1 SGHTA and CDR2 FQGTGA. Unmatched junction bases numbered 5, after V lost 6 bases and J lost 1 base. The CDR3 loop is CASRERLAGGSYEQYF. CDR3 in DNA: TGTGCCAGCAGAGAAAGACTAGCGGGAGGGTCCTACGAGCAGTACTTC.

The rearrangement links TRBV29-1 to TRBJ2-1; TRBD2 agrees at 8 bases. V was pared by 2 bases and J by 7 bases, with 13 bases of the junction left unmatched. The CDR3 extends over 16 amino acids. Germline loops: CDR1 SQVTM, CDR2 ANQGSEA. This chain's CDR3 is CSVEKVIRGGTNEQFF. CDR3 in DNA: TGCAGCGTTGAAAAAGTGATACGGGGGGGCACGAATGAGCAGTTCTTC.

This chain uses TRBV7-8 with TRBJ2-1; TRBD2 aligns across 9 bases. Losses at the gene ends were 5 bases for V and 7 bases for J; bases not matched to a gene: 12. CDR3 length: 16 residues. CDR1 is SGHVS, CDR2 FQNEAQ, per germline. The CDR3 spells CASSQTRSGRLNEQFF. The CDR3 coding sequence is TGTGCCAGCAGCCAGACCCGTAGCGGGAGATTAAATGAGCAGTTCTTC.

The rearrangement joins TRBV19 to TRBJ2-7; the match to TRBD2 covers 8 bases. The CDR3 is 15 residues long. Germline CDR1 LNHDA, CDR2 SQIVND (reference sequence). Losses at the gene ends were 5 bases for V and 3 bases for J; bases not matched to a gene: 9. The CDR3 DNA reads TGTGCCAGTAGTCCCTTCGCGGGGGGCCTCTACGAGCAGTACTTC. It translates to CASSPFAGGLYEQYF.